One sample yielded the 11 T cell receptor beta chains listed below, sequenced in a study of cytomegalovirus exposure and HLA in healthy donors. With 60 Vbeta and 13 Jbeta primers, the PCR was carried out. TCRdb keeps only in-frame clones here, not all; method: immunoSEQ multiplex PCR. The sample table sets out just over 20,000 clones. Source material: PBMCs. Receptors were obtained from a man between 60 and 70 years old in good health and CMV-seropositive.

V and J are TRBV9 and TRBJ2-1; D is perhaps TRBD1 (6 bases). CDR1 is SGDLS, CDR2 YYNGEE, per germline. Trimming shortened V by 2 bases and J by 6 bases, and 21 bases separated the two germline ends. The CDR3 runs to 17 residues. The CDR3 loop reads CASSVKIQGMGVNEQFF. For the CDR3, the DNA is TGTGCCAGCAGCGTTAAGATACAGGGTATGGGGGTCAATGAGCAGTTCTTC.

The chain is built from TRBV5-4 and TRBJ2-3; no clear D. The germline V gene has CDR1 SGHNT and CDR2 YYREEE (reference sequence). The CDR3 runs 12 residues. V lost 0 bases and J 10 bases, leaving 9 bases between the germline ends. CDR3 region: CASSLEPGAQYF. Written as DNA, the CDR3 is TGTGCCAGCAGCTTGGAACCAGGCGCGCAGTATTTT.

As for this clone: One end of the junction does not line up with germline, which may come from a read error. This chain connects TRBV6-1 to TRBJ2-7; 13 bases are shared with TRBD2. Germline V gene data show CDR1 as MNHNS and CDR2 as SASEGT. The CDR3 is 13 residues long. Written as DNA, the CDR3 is TGTGCCAGCAGTGAAACTAGCGGGAGGGAGCTGTACTTC. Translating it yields CASSETSGRELYF.

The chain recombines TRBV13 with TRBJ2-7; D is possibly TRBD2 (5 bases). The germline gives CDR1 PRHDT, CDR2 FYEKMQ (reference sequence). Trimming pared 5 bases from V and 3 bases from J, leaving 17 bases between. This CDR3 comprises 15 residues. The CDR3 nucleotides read TGTGCCAGCAGCCCCGAGGACGGGAAAGTCTACGAGCAGTACTTC. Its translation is CASSPEDGKVYEQYF.

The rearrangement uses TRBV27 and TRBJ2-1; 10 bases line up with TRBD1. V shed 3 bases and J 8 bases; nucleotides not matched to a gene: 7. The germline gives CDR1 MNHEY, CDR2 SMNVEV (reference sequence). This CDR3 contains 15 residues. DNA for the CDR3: TGTGCCAGCAGTTTTCTGACAGGGGGCATCGATGAGCAGTTCTTC. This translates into CASSFLTGGIDEQFF.

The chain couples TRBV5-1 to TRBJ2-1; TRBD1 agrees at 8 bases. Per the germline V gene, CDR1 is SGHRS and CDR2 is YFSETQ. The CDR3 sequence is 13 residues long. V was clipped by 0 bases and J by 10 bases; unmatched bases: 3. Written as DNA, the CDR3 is TGCGCCAGCAGCTTGGGGGGGACAGGAGAGCAGTTCTTC. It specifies CASSLGGTGEQFF.

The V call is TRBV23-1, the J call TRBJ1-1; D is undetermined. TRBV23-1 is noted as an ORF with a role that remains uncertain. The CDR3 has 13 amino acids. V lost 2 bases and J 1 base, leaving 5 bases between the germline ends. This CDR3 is CASSQLSNTEAFF. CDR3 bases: TGCGCCAGCAGTCAACTTTCGAACACTGAAGCTTTCTTT.

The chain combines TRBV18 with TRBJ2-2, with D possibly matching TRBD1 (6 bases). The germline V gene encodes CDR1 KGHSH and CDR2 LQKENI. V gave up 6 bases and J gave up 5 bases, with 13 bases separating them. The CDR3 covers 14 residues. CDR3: CASSPDSITGELFF. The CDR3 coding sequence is TGTGCCAGCTCGCCGGACAGTATTACCGGGGAGCTGTTTTTT.

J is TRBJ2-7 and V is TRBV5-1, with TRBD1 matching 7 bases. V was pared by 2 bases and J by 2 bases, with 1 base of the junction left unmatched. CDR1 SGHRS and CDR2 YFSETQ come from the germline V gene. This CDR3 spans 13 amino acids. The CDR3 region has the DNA TGCGCCAGCAGCTTAACAGGGGCCTACGAGCAGTACTTC. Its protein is CASSLTGAYEQYF. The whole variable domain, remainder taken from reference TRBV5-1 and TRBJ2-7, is KAGVTQTPRYLIKTRGQQVTLSCSPISGHRSVSWYQQTPGQGLQFLFEYFSETQRNKGNFPGRFSGRQFSNSRSEMNVSTLELGDSALYLCASSLTGAYEQYFGPGTRLTVT.

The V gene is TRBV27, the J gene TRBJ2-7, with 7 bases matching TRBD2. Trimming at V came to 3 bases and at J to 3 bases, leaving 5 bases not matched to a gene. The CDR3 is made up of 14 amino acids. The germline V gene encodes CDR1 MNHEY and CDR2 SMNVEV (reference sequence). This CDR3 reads CASSLGLADYEQYF. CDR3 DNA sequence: TGTGCCAGCAGTTTGGGGCTAGCGGACTACGAGCAGTACTTC.

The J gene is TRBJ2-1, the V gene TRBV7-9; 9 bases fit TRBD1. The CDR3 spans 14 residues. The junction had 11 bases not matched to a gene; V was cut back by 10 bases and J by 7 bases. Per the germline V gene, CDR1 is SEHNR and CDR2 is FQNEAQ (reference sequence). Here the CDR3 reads CATGDRGVSNEQFF. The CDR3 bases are TGTGCCACTGGAGACAGGGGGGTTTCAAATGAGCAGTTCTTC.